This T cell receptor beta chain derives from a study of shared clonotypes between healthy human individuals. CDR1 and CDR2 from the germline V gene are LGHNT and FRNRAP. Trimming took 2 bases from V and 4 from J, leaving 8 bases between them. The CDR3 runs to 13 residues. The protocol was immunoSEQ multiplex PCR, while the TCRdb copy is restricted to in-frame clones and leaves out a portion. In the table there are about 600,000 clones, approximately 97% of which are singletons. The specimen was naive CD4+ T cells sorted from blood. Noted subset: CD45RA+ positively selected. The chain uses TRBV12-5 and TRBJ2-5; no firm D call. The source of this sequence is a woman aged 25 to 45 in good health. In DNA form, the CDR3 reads TGTGCTAGTGGTTTGCCCCCCGGAGAGACCCAGTACTTC. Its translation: CASGLPPGETQYF.